The entry that follows covers one TCR beta chain sequence. Its antigen is currently unknown. The sample belongs to a study of molecular identifiers for immune sequencing clone quantification. Overall study findings and caveats: Reports indicate spiked Jurkat TCR RNA from one cell could be found among around 970,000 naive cells.

Preparation methods for the bulk TCR libraries were those previously described, with listed TCR primers. TCRdb ran MiXCR on the PCR reads and lists one entry per CDR3 protein. The table has about 640,000 distinct CDR3 sequences, 15% to 20% seen once. The germline V gene has CDR1 LNHDA and CDR2 SQIVND (reference sequence). The CDR3 consists of 15 residues. The ends were cut back, 7 bases at V and 2 bases at J, with 15 bases in the middle. The TCR was taken from a human donor in good health. Some libraries in this study had Jurkat cell RNA spiked in. The specimen sequenced was naive CD8+ T cells from blood, with Jurkat cell RNA spiked in. Indicated subset: FACS-sorted CD8+CD4-CCR7+CD45RA+ naive T cells. The V and J genes are TRBV19 and TRBJ1-5; D remains unclear. CDR3 sequence reads: CASKIGIGGNQPQHF. The CDR3 DNA sequence: TGTGCCAGTAAAATCGGGATCGGTGGCAATCAGCCCCAGCATTTT.